Given below is one T cell receptor (beta chain) in context. These data originate in a study of chemoradiotherapy in HPV16-positive cancers. Using immunoSEQ multiplex PCR, the repertoire was profiled, and TCRdb retains in-frame clones only, with some absent. This sample has some 8,100 clones; just over 70% occur once, and the top ten carry around 21%. Germline V gives CDR1 MDHEN, CDR2 SYDVKM. Trimming removed 2 bases at V and 5 bases at J, with 18 bases between. CDR3 length equals 16 residues. The clonotype was recovered from a human donor with HPV-associated anogenital cancer. The genes are TRBV28 and TRBJ1-2; possibly TRBD1 for D (5 bases). Sample collection occurred from a patient who underwent chemoradiotherapy. CDR3 loop: CASSLGGSGAGYGYTF. The CDR3 DNA follows: TGTGCCAGCAGTTTAGGGGGGAGCGGCGCCGGGTATGGCTACACCTTC.